This TCR beta chain derives from a study of cytomegalovirus exposure and HLA in healthy donors. Study-wide background: Previous work identified around 120 million unique TCR beta sequences from roughly 170 million T cells.

Germline CDR1 WNHNN, CDR2 SYGVQD (reference sequence). The CDR3 runs 16 residues. The V gene end was trimmed by 3 bases and the J gene end by 2 bases; junction bases not matched to a gene: 5. Study-wide findings and caveats: The authors enumerated around 150 TCR beta chains as linked to cytomegalovirus. Near-uniform donor sequencing depth was presumed by presence/absence analyses.

This clone came up once. The antigen remains undetermined. PCR amplification relied on 60 Vbeta primers (plus 13 Jbeta primers). Per the study methods: Later, an analysis found tens of millions of unique TCR beta chains, and 8.5 million to 14 million of these were shared. The assay was immunoSEQ multiplex PCR, and TCRdb's table has in-frame clones only and misses some. That table is the source of V, J and clone size, and D and trimming were worked out from the DNA. The data show about 83,000 clones, 75% to 85% seen once. Sequenced: PBMCs. The TCR originated in a woman in her twenties or thirties in good health and CMV-seronegative. The chain is built from TRBV10-1 and TRBJ2-3, with 10 bases aligning to TRBD2. The CDR3 protein is CASSDLAGADTDTQYF. CDR3 sequence (DNA): TGCGCCAGCAGTGATCTAGCGGGAGCTGACACAGATACGCAGTATTTT.